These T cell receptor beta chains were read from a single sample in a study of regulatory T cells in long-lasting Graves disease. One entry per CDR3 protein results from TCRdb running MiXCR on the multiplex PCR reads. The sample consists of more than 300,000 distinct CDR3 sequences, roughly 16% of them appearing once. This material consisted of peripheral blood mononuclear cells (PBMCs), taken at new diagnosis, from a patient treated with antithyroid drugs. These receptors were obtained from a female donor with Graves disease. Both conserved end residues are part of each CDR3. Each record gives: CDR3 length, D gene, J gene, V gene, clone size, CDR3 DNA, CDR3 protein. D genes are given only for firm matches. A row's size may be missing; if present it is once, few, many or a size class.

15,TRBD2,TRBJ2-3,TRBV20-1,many,TGCAGTGCTGATCAGCGGGAGGGTAGCACAGATACGCAGTATTTT,CSADQREGSTDTQYF
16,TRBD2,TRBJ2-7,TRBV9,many,TGTGCCAGCAGTCCCTTGGGTAGCGGGGCAATCTACGAGCAGTACTTC,CASSPLGSGAIYEQYF
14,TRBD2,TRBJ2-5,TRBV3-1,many,TGTGCCAGCAGCCAAGGAACGGGGGGGGAGACCCAGTACTTC,CASSQGTGGETQYF
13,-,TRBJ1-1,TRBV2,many,TGTGCCAGCAGTGACAGGGTTGGCACTGAAGCTTTCTTT,CASSDRVGTEAFF
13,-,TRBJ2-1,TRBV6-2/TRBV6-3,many,TGTGCCAGCACCATCTTTACTTTAGGTGAGCAGTTCTTC,CASTIFTLGEQFF
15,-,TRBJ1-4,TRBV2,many,TGTGCCAGCAGTGAGAGGGGCTATGGGAATGAAAAACTGTTTTTT,CASSERGYGNEKLFF
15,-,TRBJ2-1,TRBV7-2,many,TGTGCCAGCAGCAGGCCTAGCAGTAACTACAATGAGCAGTTCTTC,CASSRPSSNYNEQFF
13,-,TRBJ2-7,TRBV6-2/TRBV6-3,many,TGTGCCAGCGCCGATGCGGTGTCCTACGAGCAGTACTTC,CASADAVSYEQYF
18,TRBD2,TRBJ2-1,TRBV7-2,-,TGTGCCAGCAGCTCGAGGACTAGCGGGAGGGCCTCCTACAATGAGCAGTTCTTC,CASSSRTSGRASYNEQFF
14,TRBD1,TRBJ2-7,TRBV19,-,TGTGCCAGTAGTCCTAACAGGGGTTCCTACGAGCAGTACTTC,CASSPNRGSYEQYF
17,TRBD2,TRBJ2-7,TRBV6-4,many,TGTGCCAGCAGTCATTACGGAACTAGCGGGTTCTCCTACGAGCAGTACTTC,CASSHYGTSGFSYEQYF
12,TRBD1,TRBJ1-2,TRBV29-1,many,TGCAGCGTCAGACAGGGGGGAGCTGGCTACACCTTC,CSVRQGGAGYTF
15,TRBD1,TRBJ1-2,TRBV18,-,TGTGCCAGCTCACCGACGTGGGACAGTAACTATGGCTACACCTTC,CASSPTWDSNYGYTF
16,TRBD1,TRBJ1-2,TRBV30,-,TGTGCCTGGAGTGTACCCGGGACAGGGGGAAACTATGGCTACACCTTC,CAWSVPGTGGNYGYTF
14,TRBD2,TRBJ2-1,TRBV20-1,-,TGCAGTGCTAGGTTTCCAGCGGGGGGAAATGAGCAGTTCTTC,CSARFPAGGNEQFF
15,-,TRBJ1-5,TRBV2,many,TGTGCCGGACCTTTGAGGACGGTGAGCAATCAGCCCCAGCATTTT,CAGPLRTVSNQPQHF
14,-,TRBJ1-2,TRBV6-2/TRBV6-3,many,TGTGCCAGCAGACGTCGCGTCAGCGAGGGTGGCTACACCTTC,CASRRRVSEGGYTF
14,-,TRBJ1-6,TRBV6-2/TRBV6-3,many,TGTGCCAGCAGTCAACCTTTGGGTAATTCACCCCTCCACTTT,CASSQPLGNSPLHF
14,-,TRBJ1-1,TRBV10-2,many,TGCGCCAGCAGTGTGGGCCTGGGATCCACTGAAGCTTTCTTT,CASSVGLGSTEAFF
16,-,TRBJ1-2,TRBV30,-,TGTGCCTGGAGTGTACCATCGGCAGGGCGCTGGAGTGGCTACACCTTC,CAWSVPSAGRWSGYTF
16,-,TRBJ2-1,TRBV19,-,TGTGCCAGTAGTCCGAAGGGCCCATGGGGGCCCGGTGAGCAGTTCTTC,CASSPKGPWGPGEQFF
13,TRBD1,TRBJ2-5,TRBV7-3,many,TGTGCCAGCAGCTCACAGGGGAAAGAGACCCAGTACTTC,CASSSQGKETQYF
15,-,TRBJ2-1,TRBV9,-,TGTGCCAGCAGTGGAGGGACAGTGGCCTACAATGAGCAGTTCTTC,CASSGGTVAYNEQFF
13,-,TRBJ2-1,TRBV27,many,TGTGCCAGCAGTTTCGGGGAGTACAATGAGCAGTTCTTC,CASSFGEYNEQFF
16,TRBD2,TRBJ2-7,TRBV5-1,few,TGCGCCAGCAGCCAGCGGGGGACGAGCGGTAGAGGCGAGCAGTACTTC,CASSQRGTSGRGEQYF
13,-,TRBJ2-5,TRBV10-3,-,TGTGCCACCCTAGGACCGCGGGAAGAGACCCAGTACTTC,CATLGPREETQYF
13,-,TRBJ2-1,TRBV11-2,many,TGTGCCAGCAGCCAGCTGCTAGTCAATGAGCAGTTCTTC,CASSQLLVNEQFF
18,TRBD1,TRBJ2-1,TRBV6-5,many,TGTGCCAGCGGTTCCGGGACAGGGTTCTCCTCTAGGGGCAATGAGCAGTTCTTC,CASGSGTGFSSRGNEQFF
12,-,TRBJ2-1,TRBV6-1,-,TGTGCCAGCAGTGTAAGTGTAGGTTCGCAGTTCTTC,CASSVSVGSQFF
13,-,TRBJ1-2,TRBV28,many,TGTGCCAGCAGTTTGGGTCCCACGGACGGCTACACCTTC,CASSLGPTDGYTF
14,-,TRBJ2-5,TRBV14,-,TGTGCCAGCAGCCAAGAGTCCTTTCGGGAGACCCAGTACTTC,CASSQESFRETQYF
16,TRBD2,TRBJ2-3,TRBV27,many,TGTGCCAGCAGTTTAACGGCAGGGAGGGAGGCAGATACGCAGTATTTT,CASSLTAGREADTQYF
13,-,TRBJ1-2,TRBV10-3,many,TGTGCCATCTCGAAGGCAGAGGCGGATGGCTACACCTTC,CAISKAEADGYTF
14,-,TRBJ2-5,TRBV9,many,TGTGCCAGCAGCGGAAGTCTGAACCAAGAGACCCAGTACTTC,CASSGSLNQETQYF
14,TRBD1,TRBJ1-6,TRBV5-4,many,TGTGCCAGCAGCTTGGGGACAGGGGATTCACCCCTCCACTTT,CASSLGTGDSPLHF
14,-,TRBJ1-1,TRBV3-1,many,TGTGCCAGCAGCCACCGGGACGTTTACACTGAAGCTTTCTTT,CASSHRDVYTEAFF
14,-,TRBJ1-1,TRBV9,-,TGTGCCAGCAGCATGACTCCGGGGAACACTGAAGCTTTCTTT,CASSMTPGNTEAFF
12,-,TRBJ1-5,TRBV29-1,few,TGCAGCGTTATCATTAGCAATCAGCCCCAGCATTTT,CSVIISNQPQHF
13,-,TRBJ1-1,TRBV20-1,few,TGCAGTGCTAGACCGGACGACGATCATGAAGCTTTCTTT,CSARPDDDHEAFF
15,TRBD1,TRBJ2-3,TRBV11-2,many,TGTGCCAGCAGCGTCGACAGGGAGAGCACAGATACGCAGTATTTT,CASSVDRESTDTQYF
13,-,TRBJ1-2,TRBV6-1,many,TGTGCCAGCAGATTAACAGGGTCGGATGGCTACACCTTC,CASRLTGSDGYTF
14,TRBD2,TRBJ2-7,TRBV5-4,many,TGTGCCAGCAGCTTGTGGCTAGCGGATTCCGAGCAGTACTTC,CASSLWLADSEQYF
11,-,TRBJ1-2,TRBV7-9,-,TGTGCCAGCAGCTTAGGGACCTACTACACCTTC,CASSLGTYYTF
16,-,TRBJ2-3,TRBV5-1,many,TGCGCCAGCAGCTTGGTTGTAGTGGGGGACACAGATACGCAGTATTTT,CASSLVVVGDTDTQYF
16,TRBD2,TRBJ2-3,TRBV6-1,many,TGTGCCAGCATGAGACTAGCGGGGGGGCCGGGAGATACGCAGTATTTT,CASMRLAGGPGDTQYF
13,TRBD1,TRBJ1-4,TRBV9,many,TGTGCCAGCAGCGAGGGACAGGGTGAAAAACTGTTTTTT,CASSEGQGEKLFF
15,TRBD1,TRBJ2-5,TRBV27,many,TGTGCCAGCAGAGACTTCAGGGGGCGCCGACAGACCCAGTACTTC,CASRDFRGRRQTQYF
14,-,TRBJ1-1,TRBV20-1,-,TGCAGTGCTAGAGATCCCAAGGGTTCTCTTGAAGCTTCCTTT,CSARDPKGSLEASF
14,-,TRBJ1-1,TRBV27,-,TGTGCCAGCAGTTTATACGGGGGAGACAGTGGGGCTTTCTTT,CASSLYGGDSGAFF
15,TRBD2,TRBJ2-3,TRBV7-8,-,TGTGCCAGCAGCTATCTAGCGGGAGGCCCAGATACGCAGTATTTT,CASSYLAGGPDTQYF